These T cell receptor beta chains were read from a single sample in a study of cytomegalovirus exposure and HLA in healthy donors. Produced via immunoSEQ multiplex PCR; TCRdb's table is partial and in-frame only. The table includes around 150,000 clones, 76% detected once. The specimen was PBMCs. These receptors were obtained from a man aged 40-49 years in good health and CMV-seronegative. CDR3s include the opening cysteine and the closing phenylalanine or tryptophan. The D gene is left open where the match is weak. Size tells how often a clone was seen (once, few, many) or the class of an expanded clone, and some rows leave it out.

J	V	size	D	CDR3	DNA
TRBJ1-5	TRBV7-9	NA	TRBD1	CASSLGTGPQPQHF	TGTGCCAGCAGCTTAGGGACAGGGCCTCAGCCCCAGCATTTT
TRBJ2-1	TRBV19	NA	TRBD2	CASGPFGGAGWGEQFF	TGTGCCAGCGGACCTTTCGGGGGGGCTGGGTGGGGTGAGCAGTTCTTC
TRBJ1-1	TRBV7-9	NA	NA	CASSLGQGLNTEAFF	TGTGCCAGCAGCTTAGGTCAGGGGTTGAACACTGAAGCTTTCTTT
TRBJ2-5	TRBV7-7	NA	NA	CASTPGFQETQYF	TGTGCCAGCACCCCGGGATTTCAAGAGACCCAGTACTTC
TRBJ2-1	TRBV6-6	NA	NA	CASSLPQGALGDEQFF	TGTGCCAGCAGTTTGCCCCAGGGTGCTCTTGGAGATGAGCAGTTCTTC
TRBJ2-7	TRBV5-4	NA	NA	CASRPGLTYEQYF	TGTGCCAGCAGACCAGGCCTCACCTACGAGCAGTACTTC
TRBJ2-3	TRBV6-5	NA	TRBD1	CASSTGQVTDTQYF	TGTGCCAGCAGTACGGGACAGGTAACAGATACGCAGTATTTT
TRBJ2-3	TRBV6-6	NA	TRBD2	CASSPIAGGSTDTQYF	TGTGCCAGCAGTCCGATAGCGGGGGGTAGCACAGATACGCAGTATTTT
TRBJ1-3	TRBV21-1	NA	NA	CASSKVLCPTPWGNTIYF	TGTGCCAGCAGCAAAGTTTTGTGCCCCACACCCTGGGGAAACACCATATATTTT
TRBJ1-1	TRBV28	NA	NA	CASSLPGGLTEAFF	TGTGCCAGCAGTTTACCCGGAGGATTAACTGAAGCTTTCTTT
TRBJ2-5	TRBV18	NA	TRBD2	CASSPPGTSGETQYF	TGTGCCAGCTCACCACCGGGGACTAGCGGAGAGACCCAGTACTTC
TRBJ2-2	TRBV19	NA	NA	CASSIRDTGELFF	TGTGCCAGTAGTATCCGAGACACCGGGGAGCTGTTTTTT
TRBJ2-5	TRBV7-6	NA	NA	CASSLVGGTSQETQYF	TGTGCCAGCAGCTTAGTCGGCGGAACCTCCCAAGAGACCCAGTACTTC
TRBJ1-6	TRBV7-2	NA	NA	CASSLGSGSESPLHF	TGTGCCAGCAGCTTAGGGTCAGGGTCTGAATCACCCCTCCACTTT
TRBJ1-1	TRBV7-9	few	NA	CSSSPNLGASFF	TGTTCCAGCAGTCCCAATTTAGGGGCGTCTTTCTTT
TRBJ2-7	TRBV6-5	NA	TRBD1	CASSYSSGQNYEQYF	TGTGCCAGCAGTTACTCGTCGGGACAGAACTACGAGCAGTACTTC
TRBJ2-1	TRBV4-2	NA	NA	CASSQAVSYVNEQFF	TGTGCCAGCAGCCAAGCCGTTTCTTATGTGAATGAGCAGTTCTTC
TRBJ2-7	TRBV6-5	NA	NA	CASSLGHLYEQYF	TGTGCCAGCAGCCTTGGACATCTCTACGAGCAGTACTTC
TRBJ1-2	TRBV2	NA	TRBD1	CATRQGINYGYTF	TGTGCCACCCGACAGGGAATTAACTATGGCTACACCTTC
TRBJ1-3	TRBV6-5	NA	NA	CASSYSTAGSGNTIYF	TGTGCCAGCAGTTACTCGACGGCAGGCTCTGGAAACACCATATATTTT
TRBJ2-7	TRBV7-2	NA	TRBD1	CASSPTLGQGNHYEQYF	TGTGCCAGCAGCCCTACCCTTGGACAGGGAAATCACTACGAGCAGTACTTC
TRBJ1-4	TRBV5-4	NA	NA	CASSLRDTDEKLFF	TGTGCCAGCAGCCTCCGGGACACGGATGAAAAACTGTTTTTT
TRBJ2-7	TRBV10-3	NA	TRBD2	CAIRRTSGGGWYF	TGTGCCATCAGGAGGACTAGCGGGGGCGGATGGTACTTC
TRBJ2-7	TRBV4-1	NA	NA	CASSQDVANYYEQYF	TGCGCCAGCAGCCAAGATGTAGCGAACTACTACGAGCAGTACTTC
TRBJ2-2	TRBV4-3	NA	TRBD1	CASSQEAVGQGGTGELFF	TGCGCCAGCAGCCAAGAGGCGGTTGGACAGGGAGGCACCGGGGAGCTGTTTTTT
TRBJ1-3	TRBV5-1	NA	NA	CASSTTPLQLKDF	TGCGCCAGCAGCACGACACCTCTACAGCTGAAGGATTTT
TRBJ2-2	TRBV13	once	NA	CASSFLGAGELFF	TGTGCCAGCAGCTTCCTAGGCGCCGGGGAGCTGTTTTTT
TRBJ2-2	TRBV2	NA	TRBD2	CASSVNSGAGELFF	TGTGCCAGCAGTGTTAATAGCGGGGCCGGGGAGCTGTTTTTT
TRBJ2-7	TRBV29-1	NA	NA	CSADVRGGGLEQYF	TGCAGCGCCGACGTTCGAGGCGGCGGTCTCGAGCAGTACTTC
TRBJ2-7	TRBV29-1	once	NA	CSVEGTATYEQYF	TGCAGCGTTGAAGGGACAGCGACATACGAGCAGTACTTC
TRBJ2-3	TRBV19	NA	NA	CASSIQRLDTQYF	TGTGCCAGTAGTATCCAGCGGTTAGATACGCAGTATTTT
TRBJ2-1	TRBV5-4	NA	TRBD2	CASSPSGAGSYNEQFF	TGTGCCAGCAGCCCTTCAGGAGCGGGATCCTACAATGAGCAGTTCTTC
TRBJ2-7	TRBV7-9	NA	NA	CASSLDLQGGYEQYF	TGTGCCAGCAGCTTAGATCTACAGGGGGGGTACGAGCAGTACTTC
TRBJ1-3	TRBV4-3	few	NA	CASSQDRAGLNTIYF	TGCGCCAGCAGCCAAGATCGAGCAGGGTTGAACACCATATATTTT
TRBJ2-2	TRBV4-3	NA	NA	CASSQRPAGNTGELFF	TGCGCCAGCAGCCAAAGGCCTGCAGGGAACACCGGGGAGCTGTTTTTT
TRBJ2-7	TRBV25-1	few	NA	CASSEFSSSYEQYF	TGTGCCAGCAGTGAATTCTCCAGCTCCTACGAGCAGTACTTC
TRBJ2-5	TRBV29-1	NA	TRBD1	CSVGQGRGAQYF	TGCAGCGTCGGACAGGGCCGGGGAGCCCAGTACTTC
TRBJ2-7	TRBV4-3	NA	TRBD2	CASSHVAGPRYEQYF	TGCGCCAGCAGCCATGTAGCGGGGCCGAGATACGAGCAGTACTTC
TRBJ2-3	TRBV7-3	NA	TRBD2	CASSATGGAGGADTQYF	TGTGCCAGCAGCGCGACCGGGGGAGCGGGGGGGGCAGATACGCAGTATTTT
TRBJ1-1	TRBV6-1	few	TRBD1	CASSLQTGVNTEAFF	TGTGCCAGCAGTCTCCAGACAGGGGTGAACACTGAAGCTTTCTTT
TRBJ2-7	TRBV5-1	few	NA	CASSLGGFEQYF	TGCGCCAGCAGCTTAGGGGGTTTCGAGCAGTACTTC
TRBJ2-2	TRBV29-1	NA	NA	CSGRGGFDTGELFF	TGCAGCGGACGAGGGGGTTTCGACACCGGGGAGCTGTTTTTT
TRBJ2-7	TRBV27	once	NA	CAGGLGPYEQYF	TGTGCCGGGGGGTTGGGTCCCTACGAGCAGTACTTC
TRBJ2-4	TRBV27	NA	TRBD1	CASSPAGGNIQYF	TGTGCCAGCAGTCCGGCAGGGGGAAACATTCAGTACTTC
TRBJ1-2	TRBV5-1	few	NA	CASSLGAGLGGYTF	TGCGCCAGCAGCTTGGGAGCGGGGCTCGGTGGCTACACCTTC
TRBJ2-3	TRBV7-3	NA	NA	CASSEQGRNTQYF	TGTGCCAGCAGCGAACAGGGTCGGAATACGCAGTATTTT
TRBJ2-7	TRBV6-5	once	TRBD2	CASRPGGPYEQYF	TGTGCCAGCAGGCCGGGAGGACCCTACGAGCAGTACTTC
TRBJ1-2	TRBV4-2	NA	NA	CASSQDPGVYGYTF	TGTGCCAGCAGCCAAGATCCAGGGGTCTATGGCTACACCTTC
TRBJ2-5	TRBV30	NA	NA	CAWNWGGGLPQETQYF	TGTGCCTGGAACTGGGGCGGCGGCCTTCCCCAAGAGACCCAGTACTTC
TRBJ1-3	TRBV7-2	NA	TRBD1	CASSLAQGAPGNTIYF	TGTGCCAGCAGCTTAGCGCAGGGGGCGCCGGGAAACACCATATATTTT
TRBJ2-3	TRBV11-2	NA	NA	CASSFLRDPGGITDTQYF	TGTGCCAGCAGCTTTTTGCGGGATCCAGGGGGTATAACAGATACGCAGTATTTT
TRBJ2-5	TRBV7-2	NA	TRBD2	CASSAGTSGETQYF	TGTGCCAGCAGCGCCGGGACTAGCGGCGAGACCCAGTACTTC
TRBJ1-6	TRBV5-1	few	TRBD1	CASSPGQEGVGSPLHF	TGCGCCAGCAGCCCTGGACAGGAGGGTGTAGGCTCACCCCTCCACTTT
TRBJ2-5	TRBV9	NA	NA	CASSVAGGRQETQYF	TGTGCCAGCAGCGTAGCTGGTGGGAGGCAAGAGACCCAGTACTTC
TRBJ2-3	TRBV9	NA	NA	CASSPQAPDTQYF	TGTGCCAGCAGCCCCCAAGCCCCAGATACGCAGTATTTT
TRBJ1-2	TRBV7-2	NA	NA	CASSLMAWGGYTF	TGTGCCAGCAGCTTAATGGCCTGGGGCGGCTACACCTTC
TRBJ2-5	TRBV6-5	NA	NA	CASSETVGPETQYF	TGTGCCAGCAGCGAGACAGTAGGCCCCGAGACCCAGTACTTC
TRBJ2-5	TRBV30	few	NA	CAWSVGAKETQYF	TGTGCCTGGAGTGTGGGGGCAAAAGAGACCCAGTACTTC
TRBJ2-6	TRBV6-5	NA	NA	CASRTDTGANVLTF	TGTGCCAGCAGGACAGATACTGGGGCCAACGTCCTGACTTTC